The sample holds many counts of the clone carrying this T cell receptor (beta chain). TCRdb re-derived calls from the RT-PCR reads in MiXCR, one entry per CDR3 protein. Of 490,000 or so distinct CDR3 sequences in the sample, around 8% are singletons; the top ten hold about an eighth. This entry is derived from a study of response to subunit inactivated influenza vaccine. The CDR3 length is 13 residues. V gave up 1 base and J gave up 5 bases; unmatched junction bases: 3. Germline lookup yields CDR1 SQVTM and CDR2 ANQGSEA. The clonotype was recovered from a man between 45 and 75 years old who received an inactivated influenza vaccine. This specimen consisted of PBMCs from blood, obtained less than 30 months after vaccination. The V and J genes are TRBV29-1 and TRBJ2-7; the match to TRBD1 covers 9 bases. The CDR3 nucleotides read TGCAGCGTTGAAGGGACAGGGGTCCACGAGCAGTACTTC. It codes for CSVEGTGVHEQYF.